This TCR beta chain appears in the sequencing data of a study of regulatory T cells in long-lasting Graves disease. Building of the TCR beta libraries involved iRepertoire HTBI primers and Arm-PCR of CDR3 regions. TCRdb analysed the multiplex PCR reads with MiXCR anew, one entry per CDR3 protein. The sample consists of 650,000 to 700,000 distinct CDR3 sequences, 25% to 35% of them appearing once. Time point defined: persistent/refractory GD, antithyroid drugs over 5 years with positive TRAb. RNA isolated from PBMCs was used to make the TCR library. From each patient, 8 to 10 milliliters of peripheral blood was drawn and collected into an EDTA anticoagulant tube. General study points: Tissue studied was limited to peripheral blood, excluding thyroid tissue.

Comment on this clonotype: Its target is not known.

The CDR3 covers 13 residues. Trimming cost V 1 base and J 7 bases, with 10 bases left between them. Germline CDR1 is SGHTA and CDR2 is FQGNSA. The source was peripheral blood mononuclear cells (PBMCs), collected when the disease was refractory, from a patient treated with antithyroid drugs. This TCR was sampled from a female donor with Graves disease. The rearrangement links TRBV7-2 to TRBJ1-1, with unresolved D. Written as DNA, the CDR3 is TGTGCCAGCAGCTTAGTGGGCGGCCATGAAGCTTTCTTT. Translated, it gives CASSLVGGHEAFF.